The 31 T cell receptor beta chains below all came from one sample that was sequenced in a study of T cells in narcolepsy. Profiling relied on immunoSEQ multiplex PCR, and the TCRdb table lists in-frame clones only, not all of them. The table has more than 30,000 clones, 70% to 80% seen once. Sequencing was performed on CD45RA- memory CD4+ T cells from PBMCs. The receptors derive from a human donor with narcolepsy.

The chain uses TRBV4-1 and TRBJ1-4, with no clear D. This CDR3 contains 16 residues. Between the trimmed V and J ends, which lost 3 bases and 0 bases, there was a span of 11 bases. Germline-derived CDR1 and CDR2 are MGHRA and YSYEKL. Here the CDR3 DNA reads TGCGCCAGCAGCCAGGTATGGAGTGCAACTAATGAAAAACTGTTTTTT. It yields the protein CASSQVWSATNEKLFF.

The CDR3 bases are TGTGCCAGCAGTGGGGGACCCGGGGAGCTGTTTTTT. As protein: CASSGGPGELFF. The chain has TRBV6-1 and TRBJ2-2, with D perhaps being TRBD1 or TRBD2 (5 bases each). Germline V CDR1 and CDR2: MNHNS, SASEGT. The length of the CDR3 is 12 residues. V lost 4 bases to trimming and J lost 6 bases, with 6 bases between them.

The CDR3 spells CASREQGAREKLFF. The CDR3 DNA reads TGTGCCAGCAGAGAACAGGGGGCGCGGGAAAAACTGTTTTTT. This rearrangement joins TRBV6-6 to TRBJ1-4; 9 bases are shared with TRBD1. The ends lost 6 bases at V and 8 bases at J; junction bases unmatched: 7. The CDR3 totals 14 residues. In germline, CDR1 is MNHNY, CDR2 SVGAGI (reference sequence).

This clone was detected a few times. The chain carries TRBV7-2 and TRBJ2-2, with D hard to call. V shed 1 base and J shed 1 base, with 10 bases lying between them. The CDR3 loop spans 16 amino acids. Germline assignment: CDR1 SGHTA and CDR2 FQGNSA. CDR3 DNA sequence: TGTGCCAGCAGCTTAGTAGGAGCCTTGAACACCGGGGAGCTGTTTTTT. Residues: CASSLVGALNTGELFF.

The chain couples TRBV6-5 to TRBJ2-7, with TRBD2 matching 7 bases. The CDR3 contains 16 residues. CDR1 is MNHEY and CDR2 is SVGAGI in the germline V gene. With 0 bases clipped from V and 2 bases from J, the junction kept 7 bases outside the gene matches. The CDR3 coding sequence is TGTGCCAGCAGTTACTCCGCTGGGGGGGGTACCTACGAGCAGTACTTC. Translation: CASSYSAGGGTYEQYF.

V is TRBV2 and J is TRBJ2-5, with D possibly TRBD2 on 5 matching bases. This CDR3 contains 12 residues. Trimming took off 7 bases at V and 2 bases at J, with 8 bases between the two ends. Looked up from germline, CDR1 is SNHLY and CDR2 is FYNNEI. The CDR3 sequence is CASTEGQETQYF. CDR3 DNA: TGTGCCAGCACCGAGGGTCAAGAGACCCAGTACTTC.

The rearrangement uses TRBV4-3 and TRBJ2-1; tentatively, D is TRBD2 (7 bases). Germline CDR1 is LGHNA and CDR2 is YSLEER. This CDR3 has 16 amino acids. The V end was cut by 0 bases, the J end by 7 bases, with 16 bases between. CDR3 protein: CASSQDGGGQGNEQFF. CDR3 in DNA: TGCGCCAGCAGCCAAGATGGGGGAGGGCAGGGGAATGAGCAGTTCTTC.

The chain links TRBV28 to TRBJ2-3; 9 nucleotides agree with TRBD2. CDR1 is MDHEN and CDR2 is SYDVKM in the germline V gene. This CDR3 comprises 17 residues. V lost 3 bases and J lost 6; bases outside the gene matches: 13. The CDR3 DNA reads TGTGCCAGCAGTTTCCCAGTTGGGCGGGAGGGGGAGGATACGCAGTATTTT. Its translation is CASSFPVGREGEDTQYF.

The rearrangement joins TRBV2 to TRBJ2-3, with 8 bases fitting TRBD1. The CDR3 totals 15 residues. Germline CDR1 and CDR2: SNHLY and FYNNEI. V shed 6 bases, J shed 2 bases, and the junction held 7 bases outside the gene matches. In DNA form, the CDR3 reads TGTGCCAGCAGGAAAACAGGGGGACCCACAGATACGCAGTATTTT. Protein product: CASRKTGGPTDTQYF.

The CDR3 nucleotides read TGTGCCAGCAGCTTTTTTTCCACTGAAGCTTTCTTT. Translating it yields CASSFFSTEAFF. The V and J genes are TRBV7-9 and TRBJ1-1; D remains unclear. Per the germline V gene, CDR1 is SEHNR and CDR2 is FQNEAQ (reference sequence). The CDR3 length is 12 residues. With 3 bases removed from V and 4 bases from J, the gap between germline ends came to 6 bases.

CDR3 residues: CASSEASGVSGANVLTF. CDR3 nucleotide sequence: TGTGCCAGCAGTGAAGCTTCCGGGGTCTCTGGGGCCAACGTCCTGACTTTC. The chain employs TRBV6-1 and TRBJ2-6; D is possibly TRBD2 (5 bases). Deletions cut 0 bases from V and 0 bases from J, with 9 bases between. Germline loops: CDR1 MNHNS, CDR2 SASEGT. The CDR3 runs 17 residues.

This clone was observed a handful of times. The rearrangement links TRBV5-1 to TRBJ2-2, with 11 bases matching TRBD2. Germline V gene lookup returns CDR1 SGHRS and CDR2 YFSETQ. J lost 4 bases, V lost 1 base, and 3 bases had no gene match. The CDR3 has 16 residues. CDR3 nucleotide sequence: TGCGCCAGCAGCTTGCAGGGACTAGCGGTCACCGGGGAGCTGTTTTTT. This gives the protein CASSLQGLAVTGELFF.

The chain is built from TRBV29-1 and TRBJ2-3; the D gene is possibly TRBD2 (6 bases). CDR3 size: 14 residues. From germline, CDR1 is SQVTM and CDR2 ANQGSEA. Trimming cost V 7 bases and J 2 bases, with 16 bases left between them. As DNA, the CDR3 is TGCAGCGCCGCCGTAGGGACTTTCACAGATACGCAGTATTTT. This translates into CSAAVGTFTDTQYF.

This clone was found once. J is TRBJ2-5 and V is TRBV7-9, with 7 bases fitting TRBD1. Germline CDR1 and CDR2: SEHNR and FQNEAQ (reference sequence). CDR3 length equals 18 residues. V trimming: 2 bases; J trimming: 3 bases; junction bases outside the gene matches: 15. The CDR3 DNA is TGTGCCAGCAGCTTACCGCCAGGGGGTATCTCTGGGAAAGAGACCCAGTACTTC. This codes for CASSLPPGGISGKETQYF.

The chain links TRBV19 to TRBJ2-1; D not certain. From germline, CDR1 is LNHDA and CDR2 SQIVND (reference sequence). V lost 6 bases to trimming and J lost 3 bases, with 6 bases between them. This CDR3 has 12 amino acids. The CDR3 DNA sequence: TGTGCCAGTAGCCCCGACTACAATGAGCAGTTCTTC. Amino acids: CASSPDYNEQFF.

This sequence joins TRBV11-2 and TRBJ2-3; no reliable D call. Germline CDR1 and CDR2: SGHAT and FQNNGV. V lost 3 bases and J lost 1, with 11 bases in between. This CDR3 has 15 residues. This chain's CDR3 is CASSFEGAGTDTQYF. The CDR3 region has the DNA TGTGCCAGCAGCTTTGAAGGTGCTGGCACAGATACGCAGTATTTT.

The rearrangement uses TRBV9 and TRBJ1-4; D is unresolved. There are 14 residues in the CDR3. The V end lost 0 bases, the J end lost 7 bases, and 10 bases lay between the germline ends. Per the germline V gene, CDR1 is SGDLS and CDR2 is YYNGEE. Here the CDR3 DNA reads TGTGCCAGCAGCGTAGCCGAGACACCTGAAAAACTGTTTTTT. It encodes CASSVAETPEKLFF.

This clone has only one observation. The junction and the germline gene differ at one end; a read error may be behind it. The chain joins TRBV10-1 to TRBJ2-7; 9 nucleotides line up with TRBD2. Germline-derived CDR1 and CDR2 are WNHNN and SYGVQD (reference sequence). The CDR3 totals 14 residues. CDR3: CASSALAGAYGQYF. The CDR3 DNA follows: TGCGCCAGCAGTGCCTTAGCGGGAGCCTACGGGCAGTACTTC.

V and J are TRBV30 and TRBJ1-5, with TRBD1 as a possible D gene (5 bases). Germline lookup yields CDR1 GTSNPN and CDR2 SVGIG (reference sequence). There are 13 residues in the CDR3. V was pared by 3 bases and J by 3 bases, with 9 bases between. This CDR3 is CAWSQDNNQPQHF. The CDR3 DNA is TGTGCCTGGAGCCAGGACAACAATCAGCCCCAGCATTTT.

This rearrangement joins TRBV4-1 to TRBJ2-7; 9 bases are a match to TRBD1. CDR1 MGHRA and CDR2 YSYEKL come from the germline V gene. This CDR3 contains 14 residues. V gave up 1 base and J gave up 4 bases; unmatched junction bases: 2. Here the CDR3 reads CASSQVQGAYEQYF. In nucleotides, the CDR3 is TGCGCCAGCAGCCAAGTACAGGGGGCATACGAGCAGTACTTC.

The rearrangement links TRBV9 to TRBJ2-1, with D possibly being TRBD1 (5 bases). V lost 0 bases to trimming and J lost 7 bases, with 17 bases between them. The CDR3 extends over 16 amino acids. Germline V gene data show CDR1 as SGDLS and CDR2 as YYNGEE. This CDR3 is CASSVGTLSYKNEQFF. The CDR3 DNA reads TGTGCCAGCAGCGTAGGGACACTTAGTTACAAGAATGAGCAGTTCTTC.

The V and J genes are TRBV9 and TRBJ1-5; no reliable D call. Germline loops: CDR1 SGDLS, CDR2 YYNGEE. With 2 bases removed from V and 0 bases from J, the gap between germline ends came to 6 bases. The CDR3 is 14 residues long. CDR3 bases: TGTGCCAGCAGCGTCAGTAGTAGCAATCAGCCCCAGCATTTT. Amino acids: CASSVSSSNQPQHF. Looking up the rest from reference TRBV9 and TRBJ1-5 gives the full variable domain: DSGVTQTPKHLITATGQRVTLRCSPRSGDLSVYWYQQSLDQGLQFLIQYYNGEERAKGNILERFSAQQFPDLHSELNLSSLELGDSALYFCASSVSSSNQPQHFGDGTRLSIL.

There are a few counts of this clone. The chain employs TRBV6-6 and TRBJ1-5; maybe TRBD1 (6 bases). V lost 10 bases, J lost 4 bases, and 14 bases lay in between. Germline CDR1 is MNHNY and CDR2 is SVGAGI (reference sequence). The CDR3 runs to 13 residues. This chain's CDR3 is CATAGQQNQPQHF. CDR3 coding DNA: TGTGCCACCGCCGGACAGCAAAATCAGCCCCAGCATTTT.

V gene TRBV5-1 combines with J gene TRBJ2-7; D is uncertain. The CDR3 extends over 17 amino acids. V was shortened by 0 bases and J by 0 bases, with 16 bases between the two germline ends. CDR1 is SGHRS, CDR2 YFSETQ, per germline. The CDR3 sequence is CASSLAPSEYGSYEQYF. CDR3 sequence (DNA): TGCGCCAGCAGCTTGGCCCCTTCTGAGTATGGCTCCTACGAGCAGTACTTC.

The chain recombines TRBV11-2 with TRBJ1-1; tentative D call: TRBD1 (5 bases). Germline loops: CDR1 SGHAT, CDR2 FQNNGV. This CDR3 has 15 residues. The V and J ends lost 0 bases and 6 bases respectively, with 14 bases between them. Written as DNA, the CDR3 is TGTGCCAGCAGCTTAGATCCCCAGGGTAGGGCTGAAGCTTTCTTT. Protein sequence: CASSLDPQGRAEAFF.

This rearrangement joins TRBV28 to TRBJ2-7, with 7 bases identical to TRBD2. This CDR3 has 16 amino acids. Germline lookup yields CDR1 MDHEN and CDR2 SYDVKM. Trimming removed 1 base from V and 2 bases from J; junction bases left unmatched: 8. The CDR3 nucleotides read TGTGCCAGCAGTTTATCGGGTAGCGGGCTAGCCTACGAGCAGTACTTC. Amino acids: CASSLSGSGLAYEQYF.

CDR3 region: CASSLTGLAGVEQFF. In nucleotides, the CDR3 is TGTGCCAGCTCACTGACGGGACTAGCGGGAGTTGAGCAGTTCTTC. The V call is TRBV18, the J call TRBJ2-1; 14 bases line up with TRBD2. Trimming removed 4 bases from V and 9 bases from J; junction bases left unmatched: 5. There are 15 residues in the CDR3. Germline V CDR1 and CDR2: KGHSH, LQKENI.

The J gene is TRBJ2-3, the V gene TRBV7-3; 9 nucleotides match TRBD2. Trimming took 2 bases from V and 2 from J; bases not matched to a gene: 5. Germline V gives CDR1 SGHTA, CDR2 FQGTGA. The length of the CDR3 is 16 residues. In nucleotides, the CDR3 is TGTGCCAGCAGCTTACTGGGCGGGAGGGACACAGATACGCAGTATTTT. Translated: CASSLLGGRDTDTQYF.

This chain's CDR3 is CASSSPGLQQFF. As DNA, the CDR3 is TGTGCCAGCAGCTCGCCAGGGCTACAGCAGTTCTTC. This chain joins TRBV7-2 and TRBJ2-1, with a possible D match to TRBD1 (5 bases). Trimming stripped 4 bases from V and 11 bases from J, with 12 bases between. The CDR3 length is 12 residues. Per germline, CDR1 SGHTA and CDR2 FQGNSA.

The genes are TRBV5-4 and TRBJ2-1; 9 nucleotides agree with TRBD1. V was pared by 4 bases and J by 4 bases, with 3 bases of the junction left unmatched. CDR1 and CDR2 (germline): SGHNT, YYREEE (reference sequence). The length of the CDR3 is 14 residues. CDR3 sequence reads: CASSRDRAYNEQFF. The DNA of the CDR3 is TGTGCCAGCAGCCGGGACAGGGCGTACAATGAGCAGTTCTTC.

The chain links TRBV5-1 to TRBJ1-4; no clear D. The V gene lost 0 bases and the J gene lost 5 bases, with 14 bases spanning the gap. The CDR3 totals 16 residues. CDR1 and CDR2 (germline): SGHRS, YFSETQ. The CDR3 nucleotides read TGCGCCAGCAGCTTGGGGACCCCTGGGGAGAATGAAAAACTGTTTTTT. As protein: CASSLGTPGENEKLFF.